The 28 T cell receptor beta chains reported below all come from one sample, sequenced in a study of T cells in Graves' hyperthyroidism and ophthalmopathy. TCR beta CDR3 regions were amplified from RNA. TCR CDR3 underwent first-round RT-PCR with the HTBI primer set. TCRdb called the multiplex PCR reads again in MiXCR, with one record for every CDR3 protein. This table holds about 420,000 distinct CDR3 sequences, 15% to 19% found once. The material sequenced was blood. The source of these receptors is a woman between 18 and 29 years old with Graves' hyperthyroidism.

The CDR3 bases are TGCAGTGCACATGGAGGACTAGCGGGGGGGCTCTACGAGCAGTACTTC. Translating it yields CSAHGGLAGGLYEQYF. This chain joins TRBV20-1 and TRBJ2-7; 15 bases match TRBD2. Germline V gene lookup returns CDR1 DFQATT and CDR2 SNEGSKA (reference sequence). Losses at the gene ends were 6 bases for V and 3 bases for J; bases not matched to a gene: 9. This CDR3 region has 16 residues.

This clonotype was seen only a few times. The chain's CDR3 is CASSLGRVGAEAFF. CDR3 nucleotide sequence: TGTGCCAGCAGCTTGGGCAGGGTCGGGGCTGAAGCTTTCTTT. The chain carries TRBV5-8 and TRBJ1-1; a possible D gene is TRBD1 (5 bases). V lost 0 bases and J 6 bases, leaving 12 bases between the germline ends. The length of the CDR3 is 14 residues. Germline V CDR1 and CDR2: SGHTS, YDEGEE.

The genes are TRBV27 and TRBJ1-2; maybe TRBD1 (6 bases). The CDR3 spans 15 residues. The germline gives CDR1 MNHEY, CDR2 SMNVEV (reference sequence). V dropped 4 bases and J dropped 4 bases, with 16 bases sitting between them. CDR3 amino acids: CASSSHSTTGYGYTF. CDR3 in DNA: TGTGCCAGCAGTTCACATTCCACGACAGGCTATGGCTACACCTTC.

Only one count was recorded for this clonotype. The chain joins TRBV20-1 to TRBJ2-1; 13 nucleotides agree with TRBD2. Germline-derived CDR1 and CDR2 are DFQATT and SNEGSKA (reference sequence). This CDR3 is 17 amino acids long. The V and J ends lost 1 base and 9 bases, in that order; junction bases with no gene match: 12. The CDR3 here is CSARVSGTSGTDGEQFF. DNA of the CDR3: TGCAGTGCTAGAGTGTCCGGGACTAGCGGGACGGATGGTGAGCAGTTCTTC.

This clonotype was seen a few times. V gene TRBV5-1 combines with J gene TRBJ2-1, with 7 bases aligning to TRBD2. This CDR3 spans 15 amino acids. Germline lookup yields CDR1 SGHRS and CDR2 YFSETQ. With 5 bases clipped from V and 0 bases from J, the junction kept 5 bases outside the gene matches. CDR3 residues: CASRLAPPSYNEQFF. In DNA form, the CDR3 reads TGCGCCAGCAGACTAGCGCCGCCCTCCTACAATGAGCAGTTCTTC. Together with reference TRBV5-1 and TRBJ2-1, the CDR3 gives the full variable domain: KAGVTQTPRYLIKTRGQQVTLSCSPISGHRSVSWYQQTPGQGLQFLFEYFSETQRNKGNFPGRFSGRQFSNSRSEMNVSTLELGDSALYLCASRLAPPSYNEQFFGPGTRLTVL.

In this sample, this clonotype turned up many times. The chain uses TRBV12-3 or TRBV12-4 and TRBJ2-3; 9 bases align to TRBD1. Losses at the gene ends were 7 bases for V and 4 bases for J; bases not matched to a gene: 6. The CDR3 covers 14 residues. In DNA form, the CDR3 reads TGTGCCAGCACTGTGACAGGGGGGGCAGATACGCAGTATTTT. Encoded protein: CASTVTGGADTQYF.

Many counts were recorded for this clonotype. The chain combines TRBV7-2 with TRBJ2-5; 8 positions match TRBD2. Germline CDR1 is SGHTA and CDR2 is FQGNSA. J lost 9 bases, V lost 5 bases, and 5 bases had no gene match. The length of the CDR3 is 12 residues. The CDR3 DNA is TGTGCCAGCAGCCTACTAGCGGTTGCCCAGTACTTC. It yields the protein CASSLLAVAQYF.

This clonotype was seen at least ten times. V gene TRBV4-1 combines with J gene TRBJ2-7; 8 nucleotides agree with TRBD2. The CDR3 sequence is 18 residues long. V trimming: 4 bases; J trimming: 2 bases; junction bases outside the gene matches: 16. Germline V gene data show CDR1 as MGHRA and CDR2 as YSYEKL. DNA for the CDR3: TGCGCCAGCAGCCGAGGAGTCCCGCTGGCGGGGGGAGCCTACGAGCAGTACTTC. Its translation: CASSRGVPLAGGAYEQYF.

This clonotype was counted only a few times. The rearrangement uses TRBV12-3 or TRBV12-4 and TRBJ2-7, with TRBD2 matching 8 bases. The V gene end was trimmed by 6 bases and the J gene end by 2 bases; junction bases not matched to a gene: 12. The CDR3 totals 16 residues. This CDR3 is CASRSTQAGATYEQYF. The CDR3 DNA sequence: TGTGCCAGCAGGTCCACACAAGCGGGAGCGACCTACGAGCAGTACTTC.

This clonotype was counted at least ten times. The rearrangement uses TRBV7-2 and TRBJ1-4; 9 nucleotides agree with TRBD1. After removal of 5 bases from V and 7 bases from J, the junction contained 2 bases not matched to a gene. Germline CDR1 reads SGHTA; CDR2 reads FQGNSA. The CDR3 is 13 amino acids. The CDR3 is CASSPQGAEKLFF. CDR3 DNA: TGTGCCAGCAGCCCACAGGGGGCTGAAAAACTGTTTTTT.

This clonotype was found a few times. V gene TRBV11-2 combines with J gene TRBJ1-4, with D possibly being TRBD1 (6 bases). Trimming removed 5 bases at V and 8 bases at J, with 18 bases between. The CDR3 is 15 residues long. The germline V gene encodes CDR1 SGHAT and CDR2 FQNNGV. The CDR3 reads CASSLRGGAREKLFF. DNA for the CDR3: TGTGCCAGCAGCCTGCGAGGGGGGGCGAGGGAAAAACTGTTTTTT.

Many counts were recorded for this clonotype. The chain couples TRBV20-1 to TRBJ2-7; D remains ambiguous. The CDR3 extends over 14 amino acids. The germline CDR1 and CDR2 sequences are DFQATT and SNEGSKA (reference sequence). The V gene lost 5 bases and the J gene lost 9 bases, with 23 bases spanning the gap. CDR3 amino acids: CSALCRVDKVWQYF. CDR3 nucleotides: TGCAGTGCTCTCTGTCGAGTCGACAAGGTATGGCAGTACTTC.

The gene calls are TRBV4-1 and TRBJ2-7, with 11 bases fitting TRBD2. Germline-derived CDR1 and CDR2 are MGHRA and YSYEKL. The CDR3 covers 16 residues. V lost 0 bases to trimming and J lost 2 bases; unmatched junction nucleotides: 3. The CDR3 bases are TGCGCCAGCAGCCAAGACGGGACTAGCGGAGCCTACGAGCAGTACTTC. This sequence encodes CASSQDGTSGAYEQYF.

This clonotype was seen at least ten times. V and J are TRBV3-1 and TRBJ2-2; D is unresolved. The CDR3 runs to 14 residues. Looked up from germline, CDR1 is LGHDT and CDR2 is YNNKEL (reference sequence). The germline V and J ends were trimmed by 1 base and 5 bases, with 8 bases remaining between them. In DNA form, the CDR3 reads TGTGCCAGCAGCCAAGTTGGATATACCGGGGAGCTGTTTTTT. Translated, it gives CASSQVGYTGELFF.

This clonotype was observed a handful of times. This rearrangement joins TRBV5-1 to TRBJ2-1; 11 bases line up with TRBD2. The CDR3 totals 16 residues. Per the germline V gene, CDR1 is SGHRS and CDR2 is YFSETQ. V lost 0 bases and J lost 8; bases outside the gene matches: 7. The CDR3 loop reads CASSLVRLAGYDEQFF. The CDR3 DNA reads TGCGCCAGCAGCTTGGTGCGACTAGCGGGGTACGATGAGCAGTTCTTC.

CDR3: CASSLPGRTTDTQYF. The CDR3 DNA follows: TGTGCCAGCAGCTTACCCGGGAGGACCACAGATACGCAGTATTTT. This rearrangement joins TRBV7-3 to TRBJ2-3, with 7 bases matching TRBD2. Germline CDR1 SGHTA, CDR2 FQGTGA. The CDR3 runs to 15 residues. Trimming at V came to 2 bases and at J to 2 bases, leaving 4 bases not matched to a gene.

This clonotype was counted ten times or more. V and J are TRBV7-9 and TRBJ2-7, with TRBD1 identical over 9 bases. CDR3 length: 13 residues. The germline CDR1 and CDR2 sequences are SEHNR and FQNEAQ (reference sequence). Trimming took 5 bases from V and 6 from J; bases not matched to a gene: 5. This chain's CDR3 is CASSPGQGIEQYF. Written as DNA, the CDR3 is TGTGCCAGCAGCCCAGGACAGGGGATCGAGCAGTACTTC.

V usage is TRBV9 and J usage is TRBJ1-5; D not resolved. In germline, CDR1 is SGDLS, CDR2 YYNGEE. The CDR3 has 15 amino acids. Trimming took off 3 bases at V and 3 bases at J, with 13 bases between the two ends. CDR3 nucleotide sequence: TGTGCCAGCAGCGAAGAGGACGGGGACAATCAGCCCCAGCATTTT. Protein product: CASSEEDGDNQPQHF. The full variable domain, with the rest looked up from reference TRBV9 and TRBJ1-5, is DSGVTQTPKHLITATGQRVTLRCSPRSGDLSVYWYQQSLDQGLQFLIQYYNGEERAKGNILERFSAQQFPDLHSELNLSSLELGDSALYFCASSEEDGDNQPQHFGDGTRLSIL.

This clonotype was counted at least ten times. The chain employs TRBV5-1 and TRBJ2-1; 10 bases line up with TRBD2. Trimming removed 4 bases from V and 8 bases from J; junction bases left unmatched: 6. CDR1 is SGHRS and CDR2 is YFSETQ in the germline V gene. The CDR3 covers 14 residues. CDR3 amino acids: CASSQERGGYEQFF. In nucleotides, the CDR3 is TGCGCCAGCAGCCAGGAGCGGGGGGGCTATGAGCAGTTCTTC.

This clonotype was counted ten times or more. J is TRBJ2-5 and V is TRBV4-1; 12 nucleotides match TRBD2. Looked up from germline, CDR1 is MGHRA and CDR2 is YSYEKL. This CDR3 contains 16 residues. J gave up 2 bases and V 4 bases, and 5 bases lay outside the gene matches. CDR3 protein: CASSRRLAGVQETQYF. In DNA, the CDR3 is TGCGCCAGCAGCCGACGACTAGCGGGGGTACAAGAGACCCAGTACTTC.

This clonotype appeared many times. The J gene is TRBJ2-3, the V gene TRBV5-1, with D perhaps matching TRBD1 (5 bases). This CDR3 contains 14 residues. V shed 5 bases and J shed 4 bases, with 14 bases lying between them. From germline, CDR1 is SGHRS and CDR2 YFSETQ. The DNA for the CDR3 is TGCGCCAGCAGGAGGACACAGCAGGCAGATACGCAGTATTTT. It yields the protein CASRRTQQADTQYF.

This clonotype was observed at least ten times. At one of its ends the junction is not consistent with the germline gene, which may arise from a read error. This chain connects TRBV5-1 to TRBJ2-5, with a possible D match to TRBD1 (5 bases). Germline V CDR1 and CDR2: SGHRS, YFSETQ. The CDR3 extends over 13 amino acids. CDR3 DNA: TGTGCCAGCAGCTTAGGCAGGGAAGAGACCCAGTACTTC. It translates to CASSLGREETQYF.

V gene TRBV28 combines with J gene TRBJ2-7, with D perhaps TRBD2 (6 bases). Trimming removed 5 bases from V and 0 bases from J, with 14 bases in between. The germline V gene encodes CDR1 MDHEN and CDR2 SYDVKM. There are 15 residues in the CDR3. CDR3 DNA sequence: TGTGCCAGCAGTGGAAGCGGGCCGAGCTCCTACGAGCAGTACTTC. Translating gives CASSGSGPSSYEQYF.

This clonotype was seen repeatedly, ten times or more. The J gene is TRBJ1-5, the V gene TRBV12-3 or TRBV12-4; 7 nucleotides match TRBD1. V gave up 6 bases and J gave up 7 bases; unmatched junction bases: 6. This CDR3 contains 13 residues. CDR3 nucleotides: TGTGCCAGCAGCTTGACAGGGCAACAGCCCCAGCATTTT. The encoded protein is CASSLTGQQPQHF.

The chain is built from TRBV29-1 and TRBJ1-2; D perhaps matches TRBD1 (6 bases). From germline, CDR1 is SQVTM and CDR2 ANQGSEA. V shed 5 bases and J shed 7 bases, with 17 bases lying between them. The CDR3 has 13 residues. In DNA, the CDR3 is TGCAGCGTTCAGGCAGGGGATTTATCTGGCTACACCTTC. Translating gives CSVQAGDLSGYTF. Variable domain in full (rest from reference TRBV29-1 and TRBJ1-2): SAVISQKPSRDICQRGTSLTIQCQVDSQVTMMFWYRQQPGQSLTLIATANQGSEATYESGFVIDKFPISRPNLTFSTLTVSNMSPEDSSIYLCSVQAGDLSGYTFGSGTRLTVV.

This clonotype has more than one count but fewer than ten. This chain connects TRBV12-5 to TRBJ1-5; tentative D call: TRBD1 (6 bases). Per germline, CDR1 LGHNT and CDR2 FRNRAP. V was trimmed by 7 bases and J by 0 bases, leaving 22 bases between them. CDR3 size: 18 residues. The CDR3 region has the DNA TGTGCTAGTGCCCTTTTCGAGGGGGGGCCACTTAGCAATCAGCCCCAGCATTTT. Translation gives CASALFEGGPLSNQPQHF.

This clonotype was found many times. This rearrangement joins TRBV18 to TRBJ2-7; tentative D call: TRBD2 (5 bases). The length of the CDR3 is 15 residues. Trimming took 2 bases from V and 7 from J, leaving 18 bases between them. The germline gives CDR1 KGHSH, CDR2 LQKENI. The CDR3 DNA is TGTGCCAGCTCACCAGGCCCGGGGTCTCCCTGGGAGCAGTACTTC. Residues: CASSPGPGSPWEQYF.

In this sample, this clonotype turned up many times. V and J are TRBV11-3 and TRBJ2-3; 8 nucleotides line up with TRBD1. Trimming took 5 bases from V and 4 from J; bases not matched to a gene: 11. Per germline, CDR1 SGHNT and CDR2 YENEEA. The CDR3 is made up of 16 amino acids. The CDR3 is CASSQGLQGAADTQYF. The CDR3 DNA is TGTGCCAGCAGCCAAGGACTTCAGGGGGCGGCAGATACGCAGTATTTT.